This T cell receptor beta chain was profiled in a study of cytomegalovirus exposure and HLA in healthy donors. The sample holds one count of this clone. This CDR3 is built from 15 residues. Trimming pared 7 bases from V and 4 bases from J, leaving 17 bases between. Germline CDR1 and CDR2: WNHNN and SYGVQD (reference sequence). PCR was performed using 60 Vbeta and 13 Jbeta primers. The protocol was immunoSEQ multiplex PCR, while the TCRdb copy is restricted to in-frame clones and leaves out a portion. The table includes around 78,000 clones, less than 85% detected once. Sequencing was performed on PBMCs. The TCR comes from a male donor in good health and CMV-seronegative. V gene TRBV10-1 combines with J gene TRBJ2-1; possible D gene TRBD1, 5 bases. CDR3 nucleotides: TGCGCCAGCACCAAATATAGACAGCAATACAATGAGCAGTTCTTC. This codes for CASTKYRQQYNEQFF.